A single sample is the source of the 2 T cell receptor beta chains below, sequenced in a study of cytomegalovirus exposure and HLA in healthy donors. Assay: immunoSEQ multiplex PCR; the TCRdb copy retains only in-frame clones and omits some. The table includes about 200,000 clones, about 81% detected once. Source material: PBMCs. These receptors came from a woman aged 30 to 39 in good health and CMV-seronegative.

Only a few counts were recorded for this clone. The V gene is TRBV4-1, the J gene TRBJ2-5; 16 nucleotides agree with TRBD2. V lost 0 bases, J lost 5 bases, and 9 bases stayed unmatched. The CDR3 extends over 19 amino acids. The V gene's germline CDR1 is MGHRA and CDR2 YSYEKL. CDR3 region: CASSQDKGTSGGVLETQYF. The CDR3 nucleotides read TGCGCCAGCAGCCAAGATAAGGGGACTAGCGGGGGGGTTCTGGAGACCCAGTACTTC.

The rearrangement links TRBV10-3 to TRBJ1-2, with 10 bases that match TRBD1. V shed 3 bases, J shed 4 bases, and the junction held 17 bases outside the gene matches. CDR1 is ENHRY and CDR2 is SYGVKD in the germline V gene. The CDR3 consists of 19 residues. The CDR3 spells CAISDELGRDRGVGYGYTF. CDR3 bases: TGTGCCATCAGTGATGAACTTGGCCGGGACAGGGGCGTAGGCTATGGCTACACCTTC.